This T cell receptor (beta chain) was retrieved from a study of cytomegalovirus exposure and HLA in healthy donors. Study-wide context: Researchers previously reported finding 100 million or so unique TCR beta sequences from 170 million or so T cells. Unique TCRs from HLA-typed donors, 80 million to 100 million of them, were held in an early data release.

CDR1 is SGHNT and CDR2 is YYREEE in the germline V gene (reference sequence). CDR3 size: 14 residues. V shed 0 bases and J 8 bases; nucleotides not matched to a gene: 5. Primers: 60 Vbeta forward and 13 Jbeta reverse. Source study methods: It was a later analysis that counted tens of millions of unique TCR beta chains, of which approximately 9.9 million were shared. Clones were read by immunoSEQ multiplex PCR, and TCRdb kept only the in-frame ones, dropping some. V and J calls and clone size come straight from that table; D and trimming were deduced from the DNA. The sample holds roughly 66,000 clones, about 61% seen once.

Material for sequencing was PBMCs. The rearrangement uses TRBV5-4 and TRBJ2-3; 8 bases are shared with TRBD1. This TCR came from a woman aged 50 to 60 in good health and CMV-seronegative. CDR3 bases: TGTGCCAGCAGCTTGGATACAGGGGGTGGTACGCAGTATTTT. Its protein is CASSLDTGGGTQYF.